This T cell receptor beta chain was identified during a study of metastatic and nonmetastatic thyroid tumors. Study-level background: Repertoire comparison spanned blood and tumor or nodule tissue of malignant and benign thyroid patients.

From the PCR reads, TCRdb re-called clones with MiXCR. There are about 5,000 clones in the sample; about 39% occur only once, and about 16% lies in the top ten. Each patient went into thyroid surgery without having received any treatment. This clone was observed a few times. The specimen was tumor tissue. The source is a male donor with papillary thyroid cancer or a benign thyroid nodule (not recorded which). Some clones in this sample may be carry-over from other donors' samples.

The CDR3 here is CASRKDSSEQYF. DNA of the CDR3: TGTGCCAGCAGAAAGGACAGCTCCGAGCAGTACTTC. V gene TRBV6-1 combines with J gene TRBJ2-7; D perhaps matches TRBD1 (6 bases). The CDR3 runs 12 residues. Germline CDR1 MNHNS, CDR2 SASEGT. The ends were cut back, 6 bases at V and 6 bases at J, with 12 bases in the middle.